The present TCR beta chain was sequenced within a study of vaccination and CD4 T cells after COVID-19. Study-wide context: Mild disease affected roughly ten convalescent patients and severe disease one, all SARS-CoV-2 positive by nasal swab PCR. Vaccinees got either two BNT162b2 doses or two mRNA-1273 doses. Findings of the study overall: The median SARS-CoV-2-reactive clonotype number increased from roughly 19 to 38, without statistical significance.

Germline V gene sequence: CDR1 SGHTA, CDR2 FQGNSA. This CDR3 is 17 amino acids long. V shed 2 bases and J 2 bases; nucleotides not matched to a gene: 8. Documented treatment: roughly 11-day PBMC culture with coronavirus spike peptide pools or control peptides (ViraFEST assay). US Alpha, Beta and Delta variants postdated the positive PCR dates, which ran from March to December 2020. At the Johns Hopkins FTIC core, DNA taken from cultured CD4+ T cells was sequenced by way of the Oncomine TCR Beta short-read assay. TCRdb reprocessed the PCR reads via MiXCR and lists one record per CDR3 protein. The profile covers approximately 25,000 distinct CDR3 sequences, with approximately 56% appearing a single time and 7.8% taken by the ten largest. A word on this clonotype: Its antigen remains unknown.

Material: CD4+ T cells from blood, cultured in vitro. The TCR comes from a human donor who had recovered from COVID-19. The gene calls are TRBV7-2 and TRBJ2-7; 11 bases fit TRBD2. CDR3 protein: CASSLILAGGHPYEQYF. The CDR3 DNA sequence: TGTGCCAGCAGCTTAATCCTAGCGGGAGGACACCCCTACGAGCAGTACTTC. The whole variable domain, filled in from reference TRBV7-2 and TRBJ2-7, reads GAGVSQSPSNKVTEKGKDVELRCDPISGHTALYWYRQSLGQGLEFLIYFQGNSAPDKSGLPSDRFSAERTGGSVSTLTIQRTQQEDSAVYLCASSLILAGGHPYEQYFGPGTRLTVT.